Presented here are 16 T cell receptor beta chains from one specimen sequenced in a study of shared clonotypes between healthy human individuals (dated by TCRdb to 2018 to 2021). Library preparation employed the immunoSEQ multiplex PCR assay. TCRdb stores this immuneACCESS table with in-frame sequences only. Part of the clones is absent; in the studies checked, under half of the shortfall reflects unresolved V genes, and no reason is known for the rest. This sample lists over 1.4 million clones; roughly 96% were detected once. The ten largest make up approximately 1.1% of the sample. Sequenced: naive CD4+ T cells sorted from blood. The cell subset or site label corresponds to: CD45RA+ positively selected. These receptors came from a man between 25 and 39 years old in good health.

This CDR3 is CASSPGEGRTSYNEQFF. For the CDR3, the DNA is TGTGCCAGCAGCCCCGGGGAGGGTCGAACCTCCTACAATGAGCAGTTCTTC. The J gene is TRBJ2-1, the V gene TRBV7-9; TRBD2 matches 7 bases. V shed 5 bases and J 0 bases; nucleotides not matched to a gene: 10. Germline values: CDR1 SEHNR, CDR2 FQNEAQ (reference sequence). This CDR3 is 17 amino acids long.

J is TRBJ2-7 and V is TRBV7-6; 12 nucleotides agree with TRBD2. Per the germline V gene, CDR1 is SGHVS and CDR2 is FNYEAQ. With 2 bases clipped from V and 6 bases from J, the junction kept 11 bases outside the gene matches. The CDR3 covers 17 residues. The CDR3 spells CASSLLAGGAVGGEQYF. CDR3 nucleotide sequence: TGTGCCAGCAGCTTACTAGCGGGAGGGGCAGTTGGTGGCGAGCAGTACTTC.

The chain carries TRBV6-4 and TRBJ2-7, with TRBD2 identical over 9 bases. From germline, CDR1 is MRHNA and CDR2 SNTAGT. This CDR3 region has 15 residues. The V gene end was trimmed by 5 bases and the J gene end by 4 bases; junction bases not matched to a gene: 9. This chain's CDR3 is CASSQIAGEGYEQYF. The CDR3 DNA is TGTGCCAGCAGTCAAATAGCGGGAGAAGGTTACGAGCAGTACTTC.

The V call is TRBV5-8, the J call TRBJ2-5; D may correspond to TRBD1 or TRBD2 (6 bases each). Looked up from germline, CDR1 is SGHTS and CDR2 is YDEGEE. The CDR3 loop spans 13 amino acids. Between the trimmed V and J ends, which lost 1 base and 5 bases, there was a span of 9 bases. CDR3 residues: CASSLRGAETQYF. The CDR3 DNA sequence: TGTGCCAGCAGCTTGAGGGGGGCGGAGACCCAGTACTTC.

This chain connects TRBV21-1 to TRBJ2-1; the D call TRBD2 from the table was never checked on the DNA. TRBV21-1 constitutes a pseudogene. The CDR3 spans 17 residues. As DNA, the CDR3 is TGTGCCAGCAGCAAAGTTTGTACGCGGGGCTCCTACAATGAGCAGTTCTTC. Protein sequence: CASSKVCTRGSYNEQFF.

V and J are TRBV7-2 and TRBJ2-5; no reliable D call. Germline V gene lookup returns CDR1 SGHTA and CDR2 FQGNSA. CDR3 length equals 12 residues. The V gene lost 5 bases and the J gene lost 4 bases, with 8 bases spanning the gap. Written as DNA, the CDR3 is TGTGCCAGCAGCCCCCGATCAGAGACCCAGTACTTC. Amino acids: CASSPRSETQYF.

The chain employs TRBV18 and TRBJ2-5; 8 positions agree with TRBD2. Germline CDR1 KGHSH, CDR2 LQKENI. The CDR3 contains 16 residues. V lost 3 bases, J lost 1 base, and 7 bases stayed unmatched. The CDR3 protein is CASSPVSSGLQETQYF. CDR3 bases: TGTGCCAGCTCACCTGTGTCTAGCGGGCTCCAAGAGACCCAGTACTTC.

The CDR3 spells CASRGMENTGELFF. The CDR3 DNA follows: TGTGCCAGCAGAGGGATGGAGAACACCGGGGAGCTGTTTTTT. The chain couples TRBV7-3 to TRBJ2-2; D is uncertain. Trimming removed 6 bases from V and 1 base from J, with 9 bases in between. CDR1 is SGHTA, CDR2 FQGTGA, per germline. This CDR3 has 14 amino acids.

V is TRBV7-2 and J is TRBJ2-7; 7 bases are shared with TRBD2. The germline V gene encodes CDR1 SGHTA and CDR2 FQGNSA. V lost 5 bases and J lost 3; bases outside the gene matches: 10. CDR3 size: 15 residues. The CDR3: CASSPAGGSIYEQYF. The CDR3 coding sequence is TGTGCCAGCAGCCCGGCGGGCGGGAGTATCTACGAGCAGTACTTC. The full variable domain, completed using reference TRBV7-2 and TRBJ2-7, is GAGVSQSPSNKVTEKGKDVELRCDPISGHTALYWYRQSLGQGLEFLIYFQGNSAPDKSGLPSDRFSAERTGGSVSTLTIQRTQQEDSAVYLCASSPAGGSIYEQYFGPGTRLTVT.

A word on this clone: Additional DNA sequences in this sample encode the identical CDR3. J is TRBJ2-7 and V is TRBV28; possible D gene TRBD2, 6 bases. Germline V lookup: CDR1 MDHEN, CDR2 SYDVKM. V lost 5 bases and J lost 4, with 12 bases in between. CDR3 size: 13 residues. CDR3 region: CASSPPGAYEQYF. The CDR3 nucleotides read TGTGCCAGCAGTCCGCCGGGAGCTTACGAGCAGTACTTC.

The chain uses TRBV2 and TRBJ1-4; D uncertain. Germline V CDR1 and CDR2: SNHLY, FYNNEI. The CDR3 spans 11 residues. V dropped 3 bases and J dropped 7 bases, with 3 bases sitting between them. For the CDR3, the DNA is TGTGCCAGCAGTGATAGTGAAAAACTGTTTTTT. This sequence encodes CASSDSEKLFF.

The chain is built from TRBV11-2 and TRBJ1-5; 8 bases are shared with TRBD1. Germline CDR1 SGHAT, CDR2 FQNNGV. J gave up 7 bases and V 4 bases, and 6 bases lay outside the gene matches. This CDR3 has 14 residues. The CDR3 sequence is CASSYGQGWQPQHF. CDR3 DNA: TGTGCCAGCAGCTACGGACAGGGATGGCAGCCCCAGCATTTT.

The gene calls are TRBV5-1 and TRBJ2-1; the D is unclear. Looked up from germline, CDR1 is SGHRS and CDR2 is YFSETQ. The ends were cut back, 1 base at V and 3 bases at J, with 14 bases in the middle. The CDR3 length is 16 residues. CDR3 residues: CASSLTKTSYYNEQFF. Here the CDR3 DNA reads TGCGCCAGCAGCTTGACGAAGACAAGCTACTACAATGAGCAGTTCTTC.

The V call is TRBV19, the J call TRBJ2-1; 13 bases fit TRBD2. The CDR3 contains 16 residues. The trim removed 5 bases at V and 4 bases at J, leaving 5 bases unmatched. Germline V gene lookup returns CDR1 LNHDA and CDR2 SQIVND (reference sequence). CDR3: CASSLELAGGYNEQFF. Here the CDR3 DNA reads TGTGCCAGTAGTCTTGAACTAGCGGGAGGGTACAATGAGCAGTTCTTC.

The chain uses TRBV6-6 and TRBJ2-6; the D is unclear. Germline lookup yields CDR1 MNHNY and CDR2 SVGAGI (reference sequence). Trimming removed 6 bases from V and 0 bases from J, with 9 bases in between. The CDR3 runs to 15 residues. The CDR3 loop reads CASRVQSSGANVLTF. The CDR3, as DNA: TGTGCCAGCAGGGTACAGAGCTCTGGGGCCAACGTCCTGACTTTC.

The J gene is TRBJ2-1, the V gene TRBV12-5, with 8 bases that match TRBD2. Germline V gene lookup returns CDR1 LGHNT and CDR2 FRNRAP. This CDR3 is built from 15 residues. Trimming removed 6 bases from V and 7 bases from J; junction bases left unmatched: 11. The CDR3 protein is CASGPGLGRRNEQFF. The CDR3 DNA sequence: TGTGCTAGTGGGCCGGGACTAGGACGTAGAAATGAGCAGTTCTTC.